These 27 T cell receptor beta chains were all obtained from the same sample, sequenced in a study of identical twins. TCRdb re-called the 5' RACE reads with MiXCR, one entry per CDR3 protein. This table has around 95,000 distinct CDR3 sequences, about 5.6% appearing once. The sample taken for sequencing was memory T cells sorted from blood. The receptor source for this set is a woman aged 45-65 years in good health.

This clonotype was seen many times. This chain joins TRBV12-3 or TRBV12-4 and TRBJ1-1; no clear D gene. The ends were cut back, 2 bases at V and 2 bases at J, with 9 bases in the middle. The CDR3 contains 14 residues. The CDR3, as DNA: TGTGCCAGCAGTTTAACCCGTGGAAACACTGAAGCTTTCTTT. Translated: CASSLTRGNTEAFF.

CDR3 sequence: CASSTSVGSYTF. The CDR3 DNA reads TGTGCCAGCAGTACGTCAGTCGGCAGCTACACCTTC. The chain joins TRBV7-9 to TRBJ1-2; D not resolved. V shed 6 bases and J shed 9 bases, with 14 bases lying between them. Germline CDR1 and CDR2: SEHNR and FQNEAQ (reference sequence). The CDR3 loop spans 12 amino acids.

This clonotype was counted many times. The chain recombines TRBV29-1 with TRBJ1-2; unclear D gene. In germline, CDR1 is SQVTM, CDR2 ANQGSEA. Trimming took 5 bases from V and 8 from J, leaving 18 bases between them. The CDR3 contains 13 residues. CDR3 nucleotide sequence: TGCAGCGTTTCGTCCTTTGGACCGGAAGGCTACACCTTC. It yields the protein CSVSSFGPEGYTF.

This clonotype has just a few counts. The chain recombines TRBV7-6 with TRBJ2-3; D might be TRBD2 (6 bases). CDR1 and CDR2 from the germline V gene are SGHVS and FNYEAQ. CDR3 length: 16 residues. The V end was cut by 2 bases, the J end by 5 bases, with 17 bases between. As DNA, the CDR3 is TGTGCCAGCAGCTTAAGGGGAACTACCGGGGGAGATACGCAGTATTTT. Protein product: CASSLRGTTGGDTQYF.

This clonotype came up many times. CDR3 region: CSARPRSGGEAFF. DNA for the CDR3: TGCAGTGCTAGACCCAGGTCCGGGGGGGAAGCTTTCTTT. The chain carries TRBV20-1 and TRBJ1-1, with TRBD1 as a possible D gene (5 bases). The CDR3 has 13 residues. V was shortened by 2 bases and J by 8 bases, with 15 bases between the two germline ends. From germline, CDR1 is DFQATT and CDR2 SNEGSKA (reference sequence).

The chain combines TRBV20-1 with TRBJ2-2; 12 bases match TRBD1. The V gene's germline CDR1 is DFQATT and CDR2 SNEGSKA (reference sequence). The length of the CDR3 is 16 residues. V shed 0 bases, J shed 7 bases, and the junction held 6 bases outside the gene matches. CDR3 DNA sequence: TGCAGTGCTAGAGACCCGGGACAGGGGGCGAGCGGGGAGCTGTTTTTT. Its protein product is CSARDPGQGASGELFF.

Ten or more counts support this clonotype. V gene TRBV4-1 combines with J gene TRBJ2-1; 8 bases line up with TRBD1. This CDR3 contains 12 residues. The junction had 2 bases not matched to a gene; V was cut back by 9 bases and J by 4 bases. Germline CDR1 and CDR2: MGHRA and YSYEKL. CDR3 DNA: TGCGCCAGGGGGACAGGTTACAATGAGCAGTTCTTC. Translated, it gives CARGTGYNEQFF.

At least ten counts were recorded for this clonotype. The V gene is TRBV2, the J gene TRBJ2-3; D may correspond to TRBD1 or TRBD2 (5 bases each). The V gene's germline CDR1 is SNHLY and CDR2 FYNNEI. V lost 6 bases, J lost 5 bases, and 12 bases lay in between. The CDR3 extends over 13 amino acids. The CDR3 loop reads CASRAGTLDTQYF. The CDR3 DNA reads TGTGCCAGCAGGGCCGGGACCTTAGATACGCAGTATTTT.

This clonotype was seen only a few times. V usage is TRBV6-6 and J usage is TRBJ1-5; 7 positions match TRBD1. The CDR3 has 15 residues. From germline, CDR1 is MNHNY and CDR2 SVGAGI (reference sequence). The V gene end was trimmed by 8 bases and the J gene end by 0 bases; junction bases not matched to a gene: 7. The CDR3 region is CASQRQGHSNQPQHF. The DNA of the CDR3 is TGTGCCAGCCAACGACAGGGCCATAGCAATCAGCCCCAGCATTTT.

This clonotype was counted many times. The V call is TRBV6-5, the J call TRBJ2-1; 9 bases are a match to TRBD2. Trimming cost V 0 bases and J 3 bases; bases outside gene matches: 6. This CDR3 comprises 17 residues. In germline, CDR1 is MNHEY, CDR2 SVGAGI. CDR3 residues: CASSYSGGRASYNEQFF. The CDR3 nucleotides read TGTGCCAGCAGTTACTCGGGCGGGAGGGCCAGCTACAATGAGCAGTTCTTC.

This clonotype was picked up many times. The chain is built from TRBV20-1 and TRBJ2-3, with a tentative D call TRBD2 (5 bases). The CDR3 loop spans 13 amino acids. Germline V gives CDR1 DFQATT, CDR2 SNEGSKA (reference sequence). With 7 bases removed from V and 0 bases from J, the gap between germline ends came to 11 bases. CDR3 loop: CSGVGGSTDTQYF. The CDR3 coding sequence is TGCAGTGGGGTGGGCGGGAGCACAGATACGCAGTATTTT.

This clonotype was counted at least ten times. The CDR3 reads CASSLQQGNQPQHF. The CDR3 region has the DNA TGTGCCAGCAGTTTACAACAGGGAAATCAGCCCCAGCATTTT. The rearrangement links TRBV27 to TRBJ1-5, with D possibly TRBD1 on 6 matching bases. Germline lookup yields CDR1 MNHEY and CDR2 SMNVEV (reference sequence). V gave up 2 bases and J gave up 4 bases, with 9 bases separating them. CDR3 length: 14 amino acids.

This clonotype has only a few counts. The chain joins TRBV3-1 to TRBJ2-7; 11 bases agree with TRBD2. With V trimmed by 2 bases and J by 2 bases, 11 bases remained unmatched. This CDR3 is 18 amino acids long. Germline CDR1 LGHDT, CDR2 YNNKEL (reference sequence). CDR3 nucleotide sequence: TGTGCCAGCAGCCAAAAAATAACTAGCGGGAGCCTCCCCTACGAGCAGTACGTC. Residues: CASSQKITSGSLPYEQYV.

The V gene is TRBV2, the J gene TRBJ2-1, with 9 bases matching TRBD1. Germline CDR1 reads SNHLY; CDR2 reads FYNNEI. The CDR3 loop spans 15 amino acids. The V and J ends lost 6 bases and 3 bases, in that order; junction bases with no gene match: 6. The CDR3: CASRTGTGIYNEQFF. CDR3 DNA: TGTGCCAGCAGGACCGGGACAGGGATCTACAATGAGCAGTTCTTC.

Concerning this clonotype: A read error is possible here, since a much larger clone lies one base away. This sequence joins TRBV5-1 and TRBJ2-5; D uncertain. Looked up from germline, CDR1 is SGHRS and CDR2 is YFSETQ. The CDR3 totals 15 residues. The CDR3 DNA reads TGCGCCAGCAGCTTGGGGTCCGGATACCAAAAGACCCAGTACTTC. Protein sequence: CASSLGSGYQKTQYF.

This clonotype was observed many times. The chain has TRBV30 and TRBJ2-3; 7 nucleotides agree with TRBD1. V was pared by 1 base and J by 8 bases, with 0 bases of the junction left unmatched. The germline V gene has CDR1 GTSNPN and CDR2 SVGIG (reference sequence). This CDR3 is built from 11 residues. The DNA for the CDR3 is TGTGCCTGGAGTGCAGGGGGTACGCAGTATTTT. It is translated as CAWSAGGTQYF.

This clonotype was counted ten times or more. The chain links TRBV5-1 to TRBJ2-1; D may match TRBD1 or TRBD2 (5 bases each). V dropped 0 bases and J dropped 5 bases, with 9 bases sitting between them. This CDR3 comprises 14 residues. The germline CDR1 and CDR2 sequences are SGHRS and YFSETQ. This CDR3 reads CASSLGDHNNEQFF. The CDR3 DNA follows: TGCGCCAGCAGCTTGGGGGACCACAACAATGAGCAGTTCTTC.

The chain recombines TRBV13 with TRBJ2-3; 8 bases map to TRBD2. Per germline, CDR1 PRHDT and CDR2 FYEKMQ (reference sequence). The V segment lost 2 bases and the J segment 5 bases; nucleotides outside the gene matches: 9. This CDR3 has 16 residues. The CDR3 region has the DNA TGTGCCAGCAGCTTACCCGGGAGGGCCGGCGGAGATACGCAGTATTTT. Its protein is CASSLPGRAGGDTQYF.

The chain couples TRBV19 to TRBJ1-4; D uncertain. This CDR3 is 12 amino acids long. The germline gives CDR1 LNHDA, CDR2 SQIVND (reference sequence). V lost 7 bases and J lost 7, with 10 bases in between. CDR3 amino acids: CASTGGGEKLFF. In nucleotides, the CDR3 is TGTGCCAGTACTGGTGGTGGTGAAAAACTGTTTTTT.

The sample holds many counts of this clonotype. This chain uses TRBV29-1 with TRBJ1-1, with D possibly being TRBD1 (5 bases). The CDR3 is 14 residues long. Germline values: CDR1 SQVTM, CDR2 ANQGSEA. Deletions cut 3 bases from V and 0 bases from J, with 11 bases between. CDR3 loop: CSVERGVMNTEAFF. The CDR3 DNA sequence: TGCAGCGTTGAGCGGGGGGTTATGAACACTGAAGCTTTCTTT.

V is TRBV5-6 and J is TRBJ2-6, with TRBD2 as a possible D gene (7 bases). Germline CDR1 and CDR2: SGHDT and YYEEEE. The V gene lost 4 bases and the J gene lost 0 bases, with 17 bases spanning the gap. This CDR3 contains 18 residues. The CDR3 region has the DNA TGTGCCAGCAGCCCGCGGCGGGGGCACAACTCTGGGGCCAACGTCCTGACTTTC. Translated: CASSPRRGHNSGANVLTF.

This clonotype was detected many times. The genes are TRBV24-1 and TRBJ2-1; either TRBD1 or TRBD2 may fit D (5 bases each). The CDR3 is 15 residues long. Germline loops: CDR1 KGHDR, CDR2 SFDVKD. The V gene lost 3 bases and the J gene lost 9 bases, with 17 bases spanning the gap. CDR3 in DNA: TGTGCCACCAGTGATGCAACCGGGGCGCTCAGTGAGCAGTTCTTC. It is translated as CATSDATGALSEQFF.

Points on this clonotype: One base away lies a much larger clone, so this may be a sequencing read error. The rearrangement uses TRBV3-1 and TRBJ2-2; TRBD2 might be the D (5 bases). The CDR3 contains 14 residues. Per the germline V gene, CDR1 is LGHDT and CDR2 is YNNKEL (reference sequence). As DNA, the CDR3 is TGTGCCAGCAGCCTAGTCGTGAACACCGGGAAGCTGTTTTTT. As protein: CASSLVVNTGKLFF.

In its sample, this clonotype was seen many times. The chain joins TRBV5-1 to TRBJ2-6; D is unclear. The CDR3 spans 14 residues. Germline loops: CDR1 SGHRS, CDR2 YFSETQ. Trimming left V 1 base short and J 4 bases short, with 6 bases between. CDR3 region: CASSLRGGANVLTF. The CDR3 nucleotides read TGCGCCAGCAGCTTGCGTGGAGGGGCCAACGTCCTGACTTTC.

This clonotype has at least ten counts. The V and J genes are TRBV9 and TRBJ2-5; 12 bases agree with TRBD2. The germline CDR1 and CDR2 sequences are SGDLS and YYNGEE. The CDR3 contains 17 residues. J gave up 5 bases and V 0 bases, and 8 bases lay outside the gene matches. This CDR3 reads CASSVAATSGSRETQYF. The CDR3 DNA follows: TGTGCCAGCAGCGTAGCGGCGACTAGCGGGAGTAGGGAGACCCAGTACTTC.

This clonotype was detected ten times or more. DNA of the CDR3: TGTGCCAGTAGTACACTGGACAGGGTAGGAGCTTTCTTT. This codes for CASSTLDRVGAFF. This chain joins TRBV19 and TRBJ1-1, with TRBD1 matching 8 bases. After removal of 4 bases from V and 10 bases from J, the junction contained 8 bases not matched to a gene. Germline-derived CDR1 and CDR2 are LNHDA and SQIVND (reference sequence). The CDR3 is 13 amino acids.

The sample holds many counts of this clonotype. The chain has TRBV20-1 and TRBJ2-7; 7 bases are a match to TRBD2. Germline V gives CDR1 DFQATT, CDR2 SNEGSKA (reference sequence). V lost 5 bases, J lost 3 bases, and 10 bases stayed unmatched. This CDR3 has 14 residues. CDR3 DNA sequence: TGCAGTGCTCCCTCCCCCGGCGGGAGCTACGAGCAGTACTTC. Translation: CSAPSPGGSYEQYF.